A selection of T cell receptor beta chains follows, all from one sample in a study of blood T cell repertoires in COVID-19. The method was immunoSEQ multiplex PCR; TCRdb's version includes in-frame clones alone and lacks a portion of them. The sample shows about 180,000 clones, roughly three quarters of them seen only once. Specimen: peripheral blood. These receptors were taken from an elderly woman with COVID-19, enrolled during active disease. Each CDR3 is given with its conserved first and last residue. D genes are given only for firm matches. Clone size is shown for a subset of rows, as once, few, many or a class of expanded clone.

cdr3_nt: TGTGCCAGCAGCTTGGCCCCCCCGGCAGATACGCAGTATTTT
cdr3_aa: CASSLAPPADTQYF
j_call: TRBJ2-3
clone_size: .
d_call: .
v_call: TRBV5-4

cdr3_nt: TGCAGCGTTGCTGGGGGGGCCAGCAATCAGCCCCAGCATTTT
cdr3_aa: CSVAGGASNQPQHF
j_call: TRBJ1-5
clone_size: .
d_call: .
v_call: TRBV29-1

cdr3_nt: TGTGCCAGCAGCCAAAATAGAGCGCAGTTCTTC
cdr3_aa: CASSQNRAQFF
j_call: TRBJ2-1
clone_size: .
d_call: .
v_call: TRBV16

cdr3_nt: TGTGCCAGCAGCTTGGAGGGGTCCGGGCCCTACGTTGGCTACACCTTC
cdr3_aa: CASSLEGSGPYVGYTF
j_call: TRBJ1-2
clone_size: few
d_call: .
v_call: TRBV5-6

cdr3_nt: TGTGCCAGTAGTATCCCGGGGAACCACAATGAGCAGTTCTTC
cdr3_aa: CASSIPGNHNEQFF
j_call: TRBJ2-1
clone_size: .
d_call: .
v_call: TRBV19

cdr3_nt: TGTGCCAGCAGCTCAGAGAACAGGGGCACAGATACGCAGTATTTT
cdr3_aa: CASSSENRGTDTQYF
j_call: TRBJ2-3
clone_size: once
d_call: .
v_call: TRBV7-8

cdr3_nt: TGTGCCAGCAGCTCCGGACAGGGAAGCCATGGCTACACCTTC
cdr3_aa: CASSSGQGSHGYTF
j_call: TRBJ1-2
clone_size: .
d_call: TRBD1
v_call: TRBV5-4

cdr3_nt: TGTGCCAGCAGCGTAGCGGGGGGTAACACCGGGGAGCTGTTTTTT
cdr3_aa: CASSVAGGNTGELFF
j_call: TRBJ2-2
clone_size: .
d_call: TRBD2
v_call: TRBV5-5

cdr3_nt: TGCGCCAGCAGCCGGACGGGACTTCCTCACCAGGAGCAGTACTTC
cdr3_aa: CASSRTGLPHQEQYF
j_call: TRBJ2-7
clone_size: .
d_call: .
v_call: TRBV5-1

cdr3_nt: TGTGCCAGCAGCTTGGTGATGACTAACTACCAAGAGACCCAGTACTTC
cdr3_aa: CASSLVMTNYQETQYF
j_call: TRBJ2-5
clone_size: .
d_call: .
v_call: TRBV5-6

cdr3_nt: TGTGCCAGCTCACCAGATAGCAGACTCATGAACACTGAAGCTTTCTTT
cdr3_aa: CASSPDSRLMNTEAFF
j_call: TRBJ1-1
clone_size: .
d_call: .
v_call: TRBV18

cdr3_nt: TGTGCCAGCACGCCGGGACAGGGTAATGAAAAACTGTTTTTT
cdr3_aa: CASTPGQGNEKLFF
j_call: TRBJ1-4
clone_size: .
d_call: TRBD1
v_call: TRBV6-6

cdr3_nt: TGTGCCAGCCTCCGGGGCTACGAGCAGTACTTC
cdr3_aa: CASLRGYEQYF
j_call: TRBJ2-7
clone_size: .
d_call: .
v_call: TRBV6-5

cdr3_nt: TGTGCCAGCAGCCAAGATATGACGGGACTAGCGGGGGGGCAAGAGACCCAGTACTTC
cdr3_aa: CASSQDMTGLAGGQETQYF
j_call: TRBJ2-5
clone_size: .
d_call: TRBD2
v_call: TRBV3-1/TRBV3-2

cdr3_nt: TGTGCCAGCGGACCGATCGACAGAACCTACGAGCAGTACTTC
cdr3_aa: CASGPIDRTYEQYF
j_call: TRBJ2-7
clone_size: .
d_call: .
v_call: TRBV27

cdr3_nt: TGTGCCAGCAGCGGATGGGACAGTAGAAAACCCACAGATACGCAGTATTTT
cdr3_aa: CASSGWDSRKPTDTQYF
j_call: TRBJ2-3
clone_size: .
d_call: TRBD1
v_call: TRBV9

cdr3_nt: TGCGCCAGCAGCTTGGCCGGGACTAGCGGGAGTACAGATACGCAGTATTTT
cdr3_aa: CASSLAGTSGSTDTQYF
j_call: TRBJ2-3
clone_size: .
d_call: TRBD2
v_call: TRBV5-1

cdr3_nt: TGTGCCAGCAGGCGATTTACAGGGATGGGGACTGAAGCTTTCTTT
cdr3_aa: CASRRFTGMGTEAFF
j_call: TRBJ1-1
clone_size: .
d_call: .
v_call: TRBV5-6

cdr3_nt: TGTGCCAGCGGTGACAGGGTAGTGGACAATGAGCAGTTCTTC
cdr3_aa: CASGDRVVDNEQFF
j_call: TRBJ2-1
clone_size: .
d_call: TRBD1
v_call: TRBV2

cdr3_nt: TGTGCCAGCAGCTTCCGCAGCGGGGGTGACAATGAGCAGTTCTTC
cdr3_aa: CASSFRSGGDNEQFF
j_call: TRBJ2-1
clone_size: .
d_call: TRBD2
v_call: TRBV5-4

cdr3_nt: TGTGCCAGTAGTAATGCTTACAGAAATGAGCAGTTCTTC
cdr3_aa: CASSNAYRNEQFF
j_call: TRBJ2-1
clone_size: .
d_call: .
v_call: TRBV19

cdr3_nt: TGTGCCAGCAGCTTAAGAAGCGGGGGGGCTATTGAGACCCAGTACTTC
cdr3_aa: CASSLRSGGAIETQYF
j_call: TRBJ2-5
clone_size: .
d_call: TRBD2
v_call: TRBV7-3

cdr3_nt: TGTGCCAGCTCAGCTAACTATGGCTACACCTTC
cdr3_aa: CASSANYGYTF
j_call: TRBJ1-2
clone_size: .
d_call: .
v_call: TRBV25-1

cdr3_nt: TGTGCCAGCAGCCACCTAGCAGCGAACACCGGGGAGCTGTTTTTT
cdr3_aa: CASSHLAANTGELFF
j_call: TRBJ2-2
clone_size: .
d_call: .
v_call: TRBV3-1/TRBV3-2

cdr3_nt: TGTGCCAGCAGCGCCGGGACAAGCTCTGGAAACACCATATATTTT
cdr3_aa: CASSAGTSSGNTIYF
j_call: TRBJ1-3
clone_size: .
d_call: .
v_call: TRBV9

cdr3_nt: TGTGCCAGCACCCCGGGACAGAACTATGGCTACACCTTC
cdr3_aa: CASTPGQNYGYTF
j_call: TRBJ1-2
clone_size: .
d_call: TRBD1
v_call: TRBV6-2/TRBV6-3

cdr3_nt: TGCAGCGGAGGGGCTAGCGGGAGGGCCCTCACAGATACGCAGTATTTT
cdr3_aa: CSGGASGRALTDTQYF
j_call: TRBJ2-3
clone_size: .
d_call: TRBD2
v_call: TRBV29-1

cdr3_nt: TGTGCCAGCAGCGAAGGAGTCAGAGACTACGAGCAGTACTTC
cdr3_aa: CASSEGVRDYEQYF
j_call: TRBJ2-7
clone_size: .
d_call: .
v_call: TRBV9

cdr3_nt: TGTGCCAGCAGGGGGCGGGAGCAGCCTCTCGAGCAGTACTTC
cdr3_aa: CASRGREQPLEQYF
j_call: TRBJ2-7
clone_size: .
d_call: TRBD2
v_call: TRBV2